Below are 2 T cell receptor beta chains sequenced from a single sample in a study of cytomegalovirus exposure and HLA in healthy donors (dated by TCRdb to about 2017). Libraries were made using the immunoSEQ multiplex PCR assay. For the multiplex PCR, a mixture combining 60 forward primers for TCR Vbeta segments and 13 reverse primers for TCR Jbeta segments was used. In its TCRdb copy, this immuneACCESS table keeps in-frame sequences only and misses some clones. Where compared with another copy, unresolved V genes explain less than half of these, and the others have no known cause. A total of over 80,000 clones appear in this sample, about four fifths of them only once. The ten largest clones add up to about 5.5% of the sample. The sequencing input was PBMCs. These receptors were taken from a man in his forties in good health and CMV-seropositive.

This clone was recorded a few times. The rearrangement joins TRBV2 to TRBJ1-2; 7 bases line up with TRBD1. J gave up 4 bases and V 7 bases, and 15 bases lay outside the gene matches. This CDR3 contains 16 residues. Germline V lookup: CDR1 SNHLY, CDR2 FYNNEI. DNA for the CDR3: TGTGCCAGCATGAAGGACGTGACAGGGATCCGCTATGGCTACACCTTC. Its protein product is CASMKDVTGIRYGYTF.

This chain links TRBV6-6 with TRBJ1-1; D call uncertain. Germline V gene lookup returns CDR1 MNHNY and CDR2 SVGAGI (reference sequence). The CDR3 runs 14 residues. V lost 5 bases and J lost 1, with 11 bases in between. The CDR3 bases are TGTGCCAGCAGTCCCACTTGGTCGAACACTGAAGCTTTCTTT. Protein product: CASSPTWSNTEAFF.